This is a list of T cell receptor beta chains from one sample in a study of shared T cell receptors in the human thymus. Clones were sequenced by immunoSEQ multiplex PCR, and TCRdb holds only the in-frame ones, with some missing. The sample carries over 650,000 clones, roughly 86% recorded once. The sample was also linked to a second study, of human thymus T cells.

The sequenced sample was thymocytes. The receptor set was obtained from a boy in the first two years of life with a congenital heart defect. Both conserved end residues are part of each CDR3. Each record gives: V gene, clone size, J gene, D gene, CDR3 protein, CDR3 DNA. D genes are given only for firm matches. Where a row states a size, it is once, few, many or the class of an expanded clone; other rows omit it.

TRBV4-1,NA,TRBJ2-3,TRBD2,CASSQGLAGESTDTQYF,TGCGCCAGCAGCCAGGGCCTAGCGGGAGAGAGCACAGATACGCAGTATTTT
TRBV28,once,TRBJ1-5,TRBD1,CASSPPPPPGQDSNQPQHF,TGTGCCAGCAGTCCCCCCCCTCCCCCGGGACAGGATAGCAATCAGCCCCAGCATTTT
TRBV4-2,NA,TRBJ2-7,TRBD1,CASSRPDRVDEQYF,TGTGCCAGCAGCCGGCCTGACAGGGTCGACGAGCAGTACTTC
TRBV18,NA,TRBJ2-5,NA,CASSPEYDSQETQYF,TGTGCCAGCTCACCAGAATATGACAGTCAAGAGACCCAGTACTTC
TRBV28,NA,TRBJ1-4,TRBD1,CASTSSTGLAETNEKLFF,TGTGCCAGCACCTCCTCGACAGGGCTAGCAGAAACTAATGAAAAACTGTTTTTT
TRBV29-1,NA,TRBJ2-1,TRBD2,CSGGLAGESSYNEQFF,TGCAGCGGGGGACTAGCGGGGGAGAGCTCCTACAATGAGCAGTTCTTC
TRBV4-1,NA,TRBJ1-2,NA,CASSQEQAFNYGYTF,TGCGCCAGCAGCCAAGAACAGGCCTTTAACTATGGCTACACCTTC
TRBV6-5,NA,TRBJ2-1,NA,CASSYIRGSSYNEQFF,TGTGCCAGCAGTTATATTCGGGGGAGCTCCTACAATGAGCAGTTCTTC
TRBV4-3,NA,TRBJ2-7,TRBD1,CASSQERGQGAPTYEQYF,TGCGCCAGCAGCCAAGAGCGGGGACAGGGGGCTCCCACCTACGAGCAGTACTTC
TRBV28,NA,TRBJ2-7,TRBD2,CASSLGLAVLYEQYF,TGTGCCAGCAGTTTAGGACTAGCTGTACTCTACGAGCAGTACTTC
TRBV5-5,NA,TRBJ1-1,NA,CASSLKAGRDTEAFF,TGTGCCAGCAGCCTAAAAGCGGGCAGGGACACTGAAGCTTTCTTT
TRBV27,NA,TRBJ2-2,TRBD1,CASSTQTGANTGELFF,TGTGCCAGCAGTACTCAGACAGGGGCGAACACCGGGGAGCTGTTTTTT
TRBV28,NA,TRBJ2-5,TRBD2,CASSPGLAGEARETQYF,TGTGCCAGCAGTCCGGGACTAGCGGGAGAAGCGCGTGAGACCCAGTACTTC
TRBV4-3,NA,TRBJ2-5,TRBD1,CASSQTGDGETQYF,TGCGCCAGCAGCCAAACAGGGGACGGGGAGACCCAGTACTTC
TRBV7-9,NA,TRBJ2-1,TRBD2,CASSFTSGPSSYNEQFF,TGTGCCAGCAGCTTTACTAGCGGGCCCAGCTCCTACAATGAGCAGTTCTTC
TRBV4-1,NA,TRBJ2-7,TRBD1,CASSQDQDRAPYEQYF,TGCGCCAGCAGCCAAGATCAGGACAGGGCCCCCTACGAGCAGTACTTC
TRBV2,NA,TRBJ1-5,TRBD1,CASSEALPGQGAYQPQHF,TGTGCCAGCAGTGAAGCGCTACCGGGACAGGGGGCGTATCAGCCCCAGCATTTT
TRBV5-6,NA,TRBJ2-1,TRBD2,CASSHTGGDEQFF,TGTGCCAGCAGCCACACGGGGGGGGATGAGCAGTTCTTC
TRBV15,NA,TRBJ2-7,NA,CATSGLQSYEQYF,TGTGCCACCAGCGGATTACAGTCCTACGAGCAGTACTTC
TRBV12-5,NA,TRBJ1-1,TRBD1,CASAQGATEAFF,TGTGCTAGTGCCCAGGGGGCCACTGAAGCTTTCTTT
TRBV10-2,NA,TRBJ2-7,TRBD1,CASSEPSTPGQAYEQYF,TGCGCCAGCAGTGAGCCCTCCACACCGGGACAGGCTTACGAGCAGTACTTC
TRBV5-1,NA,TRBJ1-5,NA,CASSLDGSGQPQHF,TGCGCCAGCAGCTTGGATGGTTCGGGGCAGCCCCAGCATTTT
TRBV6-1,NA,TRBJ1-6,NA,CASSEARTGNGPLHF,TGTGCCAGCAGTGAAGCTCGCACAGGGAATGGACCCCTCCACTTT
TRBV15,NA,TRBJ2-3,TRBD2,CATSVSSGGDTDTQYF,TGTGCCACCAGCGTCTCCAGCGGGGGAGACACAGATACGCAGTATTTT
TRBV15,NA,TRBJ1-1,TRBD1,CATSPGTGGTEAFF,TGTGCCACCAGCCCCGGGACAGGGGGGACTGAAGCTTTCTTT
TRBV28,NA,TRBJ2-1,NA,CASIGGYNEQFF,TGTGCCAGCATTGGGGGGTACAATGAGCAGTTCTTC
TRBV6-1,NA,TRBJ1-2,TRBD1,CASRPGDREVWGYTF,TGTGCCAGCAGACCCGGGGACAGGGAGGTATGGGGCTACACCTTC
TRBV28,NA,TRBJ2-1,TRBD2,CASSLTSGKYNEQFF,TGTGCCAGCAGTTTAACTAGCGGGAAGTACAATGAGCAGTTCTTC
TRBV20-1,NA,TRBJ2-7,NA,CSASEYGEQYF,TGCAGTGCTAGTGAGTACGGGGAGCAGTACTTC
TRBV29-1,once,TRBJ1-2,TRBD1,CSVWTGRIYGYTF,TGCAGCGTTTGGACAGGGCGGATCTATGGCTACACCTTC
TRBV15,NA,TRBJ1-3,NA,CATSSLFETERGNTIYF,TGTGCCACCAGCAGCTTATTCGAGACGGAGCGTGGAAACACCATATATTTT
TRBV29-1,once,TRBJ2-3,NA,CSVDEVVTSTDTQYF,TGCAGCGTTGATGAGGTGGTCACTTCCACAGATACGCAGTATTTT
TRBV4-2,NA,TRBJ2-7,NA,CASSRLESYEQYF,TGTGCCAGCAGCAGACTAGAAAGCTACGAGCAGTACTTC
TRBV2,NA,TRBJ1-2,TRBD1,CASRGYGTARRDGYTF,TGTGCCAGCAGGGGCTATGGGACAGCCCGACGGGATGGCTACACCTTC
TRBV27,once,TRBJ2-1,NA,CASSLRAGRPEQFF,TGTGCCAGCAGTTTAAGGGCGGGTCGCCCCGAGCAGTTCTTC
TRBV28,NA,TRBJ1-5,NA,CASSPGTHDQPQHF,TGTGCCAGCAGCCCCGGGACTCATGATCAGCCCCAGCATTTT
TRBV10-2,NA,TRBJ2-1,TRBD2,CASSGRTSGRRRVHNEQFF,TGCGCCAGCAGTGGTAGGACTAGCGGGAGAAGGAGGGTTCACAATGAGCAGTTCTTC
TRBV28,NA,TRBJ2-1,TRBD1,CASKGQGPGGQFF,TGTGCCAGCAAGGGACAGGGGCCCGGTGGGCAGTTCTTC
TRBV6-1,NA,TRBJ2-5,NA,CASSSQQGGAETQYF,TGTGCCAGCAGTTCCCAGCAGGGAGGCGCGGAGACCCAGTACTTC
TRBV2,NA,TRBJ2-5,TRBD2,CASRVRGRVTQETQYF,TGTGCCAGCAGGGTTCGCGGGAGAGTAACACAAGAGACCCAGTACTTC
TRBV9,NA,TRBJ1-2,NA,CASSVWEGYGYTF,TGTGCCAGCAGCGTTTGGGAGGGCTATGGCTACACCTTC
TRBV9,once,TRBJ2-2,NA,CASSPHRTANTGELFF,TGTGCCAGCAGCCCCCATCGGACAGCGAACACCGGGGAGCTGTTTTTT
TRBV28,NA,TRBJ1-1,TRBD1,CASSPQWGTGSMNTEAFF,TGTGCCAGCAGTCCCCAGTGGGGGACAGGGTCCATGAACACTGAAGCTTTCTTT
TRBV25-1,NA,TRBJ2-1,NA,CASGRNRDEQFF,TGTGCCAGCGGGCGAAACAGGGATGAGCAGTTCTTC
TRBV5-6,NA,TRBJ1-5,NA,CASSRRGSNQPQHF,TGTGCCAGCAGCCGTCGGGGGAGCAATCAGCCCCAGCATTTT
TRBV7-2,NA,TRBJ1-5,TRBD1,CASRTDRGNQPQHF,TGTGCCAGCAGAACGGACAGGGGCAATCAGCCCCAGCATTTT
TRBV27,NA,TRBJ1-1,NA,CASRASGLNTEAFF,TGTGCCAGCAGGGCCAGCGGATTGAACACTGAAGCTTTCTTT
TRBV11-2,NA,TRBJ1-1,NA,CASSRTRTPNTEAFF,TGTGCCAGCAGCCGGACTCGGACCCCGAACACTGAAGCTTTCTTT
TRBV7-8,NA,TRBJ2-5,NA,CASSLGEGLGAVETQYF,TGTGCCAGCAGCTTAGGCGAGGGCCTGGGAGCGGTGGAGACCCAGTACTTC
TRBV4-3,NA,TRBJ1-6,NA,CASSQVHPGANSPLHF,TGCGCCAGCAGCCAAGTCCACCCAGGGGCCAATTCACCCCTCCACTTT
TRBV7-9,NA,TRBJ1-1,NA,CASSIHPRGSVTEAFF,TGTGCCAGCAGCATCCACCCCCGGGGGTCCGTTACTGAAGCTTTCTTT
TRBV20-1,NA,TRBJ2-3,NA,CSARDADTQYF,TGCAGTGCCAGGGATGCAGATACGCAGTATTTT
TRBV11-2,NA,TRBJ1-4,TRBD1,CASSSSDRGREKLFF,TGTGCCAGCAGCTCTAGTGACAGGGGGAGGGAAAAACTGTTTTTT
TRBV5-1,NA,TRBJ2-7,TRBD1,CASSLGDRGLGSYEQYF,TGCGCCAGCAGCTTGGGAGACAGGGGGCTTGGTTCCTACGAGCAGTACTTC
TRBV19,NA,TRBJ2-1,NA,CASNQGGNEQFF,TGTGCCAGTAATCAGGGGGGTAATGAGCAGTTCTTC
TRBV30,once,TRBJ2-7,TRBD2,CAWSVRSGVSYEQYF,TGTGCCTGGAGTGTAAGGAGCGGGGTCTCCTACGAGCAGTACTTC
TRBV5-1,NA,TRBJ2-1,TRBD1,CASSSKLRGQYNEQFF,TGCGCCAGCAGCTCGAAATTGAGGGGACAGTACAATGAGCAGTTCTTC